Below, 23 T cell receptor beta chains from the same sample are listed, as sequenced in a study of blood T cell repertoires in COVID-19. Measured with immunoSEQ multiplex PCR; TCRdb has only the in-frame clones, and not every one. The repertoire holds fewer than 200,000 clones, with approximately 86% as singletons. Specimen: peripheral blood. The receptors come from a woman in her forties with COVID-19, enrolled during active disease.

The rearrangement joins TRBV10-2 to TRBJ2-2; TRBD2 might be the D (6 bases). CDR3 length: 13 residues. Germline lookup yields CDR1 WSHSY and CDR2 SAAADI. V gave up 10 bases and J gave up 5 bases, with 14 bases separating them. The CDR3 bases are TGCGCCACTCGGGAAGGGAGGACCGGGGAGCTGTTTTTT. It specifies CATREGRTGELFF.

This clone has only one observation. The V gene is TRBV28, the J gene TRBJ2-7; weak D call: TRBD1 (6 bases). In germline, CDR1 is MDHEN, CDR2 SYDVKM. The germline V and J ends were trimmed by 7 bases and 9 bases, with 13 bases remaining between them. The CDR3 has 11 residues. The CDR3 bases are TGTGCCAGCAACAACAGGGATGTGCAGTACTTC. It codes for CASNNRDVQYF.

The V gene is TRBV7-8, the J gene TRBJ1-6; D is undetermined. This CDR3 is built from 13 residues. Germline V gene data show CDR1 as SGHVS and CDR2 as FQNEAQ. V lost 2 bases to trimming and J lost 9 bases, with 8 bases between them. CDR3 protein: CASSLQARSPLHF. In DNA, the CDR3 is TGTGCCAGCAGCTTACAGGCGCGTTCACCCCTCCACTTT.

This clone has ten or more counts. J is TRBJ2-7 and V is TRBV28, with TRBD2 matching 8 bases. Looked up from germline, CDR1 is MDHEN and CDR2 is SYDVKM. The CDR3 totals 15 residues. V was pared by 0 bases and J by 7 bases, with 8 bases of the junction left unmatched. Written as DNA, the CDR3 is TGTGCCAGCAGTTTATGGGGCGGGGGGACTTTGGAGCAGTACTTC. It is translated as CASSLWGGGTLEQYF.

The V gene is TRBV27, the J gene TRBJ2-3; 8 bases align to TRBD2. The V gene's germline CDR1 is MNHEY and CDR2 SMNVEV (reference sequence). This CDR3 is built from 15 residues. V was pared by 5 bases and J by 2 bases, with 6 bases of the junction left unmatched. CDR3 coding DNA: TGTGCCAGCAGTCCACCGGGACTAGACACAGATACGCAGTATTTT. It translates to CASSPPGLDTDTQYF.

The rearrangement uses TRBV4-1 and TRBJ2-3; 11 bases fit TRBD2. The CDR3 covers 16 residues. The V gene end was trimmed by 5 bases and the J gene end by 1 base; junction bases not matched to a gene: 5. The germline V gene has CDR1 MGHRA and CDR2 YSYEKL. The CDR3 DNA follows: TGCGCCAGCAGCGAACTAGCGGGAGTCGGCACAGATACGCAGTATTTT. It is translated as CASSELAGVGTDTQYF.

The rearrangement links TRBV13 to TRBJ2-3; 11 bases agree with TRBD2. V lost 5 bases and J lost 3; bases outside the gene matches: 4. The germline V gene encodes CDR1 PRHDT and CDR2 FYEKMQ (reference sequence). The CDR3 consists of 15 residues. The CDR3 nucleotides read TGTGCCAGCAGCCCACTAGCGGGGGTGACAGATACGCAGTATTTT. Translating it yields CASSPLAGVTDTQYF.

This chain links TRBV5-1 with TRBJ2-1; TRBD1 matches at 9 bases. The CDR3 covers 15 residues. The germline CDR1 and CDR2 sequences are SGHRS and YFSETQ. After removal of 4 bases from V and 2 bases from J, the junction contained 4 bases not matched to a gene. CDR3 DNA: TGCGCCAGCAGCCCGGACAGGGGTCCCTACAATGAGCAGTTCTTC. It codes for CASSPDRGPYNEQFF.

The rearrangement links TRBV6-5 to TRBJ2-7; 7 nucleotides align to TRBD2. CDR1 and CDR2 from the germline V gene are MNHEY and SVGAGI. The CDR3 extends over 14 amino acids. The junction had 9 bases not matched to a gene; V was cut back by 6 bases and J by 4 bases. CDR3 bases: TGTGCCAGCAGATCAGCCTGGGAGGGTTACGAGCAGTACTTC. Its protein is CASRSAWEGYEQYF.

The chain recombines TRBV30 with TRBJ1-1; TRBD1 agrees at 10 bases. With 3 bases clipped from V and 0 bases from J, the junction kept 16 bases outside the gene matches. This CDR3 has 19 residues. Looked up from germline, CDR1 is GTSNPN and CDR2 is SVGIG (reference sequence). This chain's CDR3 is CAWRGRQGASFVVNTEAFF. CDR3 nucleotides: TGTGCCTGGAGGGGTCGACAGGGGGCGTCGTTCGTGGTGAACACTGAAGCTTTCTTT.

This rearrangement joins TRBV4-1 to TRBJ2-6; no clear D. Germline V gene lookup returns CDR1 MGHRA and CDR2 YSYEKL. Trimming removed 0 bases at V and 4 bases at J, with 7 bases between. This CDR3 region has 15 residues. The CDR3 spells CASSQDLSGANVLTF. The CDR3 region has the DNA TGCGCCAGCAGCCAAGATTTGTCGGGGGCCAACGTCCTGACTTTC.

J is TRBJ2-1 and V is TRBV9; D might be TRBD2 (5 bases). The CDR3 spans 15 residues. CDR1 SGDLS and CDR2 YYNGEE come from the germline V gene. V was cut by 3 bases and J by 0 bases, with 10 bases left in between. CDR3 sequence: CASSATRNSYNEQFF. The CDR3 DNA reads TGTGCCAGCAGCGCCACTAGAAACTCCTACAATGAGCAGTTCTTC.

The V gene is TRBV4-1, the J gene TRBJ2-1, with 9 bases fitting TRBD2. This CDR3 has 17 amino acids. Per the germline V gene, CDR1 is MGHRA and CDR2 is YSYEKL. The V gene end was trimmed by 1 base and the J gene end by 0 bases; junction bases not matched to a gene: 4. This CDR3 is CASSQASGASSYNEQFF. The CDR3, as DNA: TGCGCCAGCAGCCAAGCTAGCGGGGCGAGCTCCTACAATGAGCAGTTCTTC.

A remark on this clone: The same CDR3 is also encoded by other DNA sequences in this sample. V is TRBV2 and J is TRBJ2-7; TRBD1 aligns across 9 bases. The CDR3 totals 12 residues. CDR1 and CDR2 (germline): SNHLY, FYNNEI. The junction had 2 bases not matched to a gene; V was cut back by 8 bases and J by 3 bases. The CDR3 reads CASSGQGYEQYF. CDR3 sequence (DNA): TGTGCCAGCTCGGGACAGGGCTACGAGCAGTACTTC.

The chain is built from TRBV30 and TRBJ1-2; D call uncertain. V was trimmed by 2 bases and J by 3 bases, leaving 16 bases between them. This CDR3 has 15 amino acids. CDR1 GTSNPN and CDR2 SVGIG come from the germline V gene (reference sequence). The CDR3 DNA follows: TGTGCCTGGAGTTCTGAAGGGAGGAACCACTATGGCTACACCTTC. Its translation: CAWSSEGRNHYGYTF. Drawing the rest from reference TRBV30 and TRBJ1-2, the complete variable domain is SQTIHQWPATLVQPVGSPLSLECTVEGTSNPNLYWYRQAAGRGLQLLFYSVGIGQISSEVPQNLSASRPQDRQFILSSKKLLLSDSGFYLCAWSSEGRNHYGYTFGSGTRLTVV.

The V gene is TRBV3-1 (or the pseudogene TRBV3-2), the J gene TRBJ2-3, with D possibly TRBD1 on 5 matching bases. The CDR3 consists of 15 residues. Per germline, CDR1 LGHDT and CDR2 YNNKEL (reference sequence). V was clipped by 2 bases and J by 1 base, with 10 bases between them. The CDR3 spells CASSQQRTRTDTQYF. In nucleotides, the CDR3 is TGTGCCAGCAGCCAACAACGGACACGCACAGATACGCAGTATTTT.

This clone was observed a handful of times. The CDR3 DNA is TGTGCCAGCAGGCCGTCGGGGGGGCAATGGCCGTTCTTC. Translation gives CASRPSGGQWPFF. This rearrangement joins TRBV14 to TRBJ2-1, with 8 bases matching TRBD2. In germline, CDR1 is SGHDN, CDR2 FVKESK. The CDR3 runs to 13 residues. V lost 6 bases and J lost 15; bases outside the gene matches: 13.

This clone was observed a handful of times. The genes are TRBV6-5 and TRBJ1-1, with 9 bases matching TRBD1. The CDR3 spans 15 residues. Germline assignment: CDR1 MNHEY and CDR2 SVGAGI. With V trimmed by 2 bases and J by 5 bases, 6 bases remained unmatched. The DNA for the CDR3 is TGTGCCAGCAGTTACGGGACAGGGCGAGGGACTGAAGCTTTCTTT. Translation: CASSYGTGRGTEAFF.

The gene calls are TRBV28 and TRBJ2-7; 9 bases match TRBD1. The germline gives CDR1 MDHEN, CDR2 SYDVKM. Losses at the gene ends were 5 bases for V and 1 base for J; bases not matched to a gene: 6. This CDR3 contains 15 residues. CDR3 sequence: CASSTRQGVSYEQYF. The DNA of the CDR3 is TGTGCCAGCAGTACCAGACAGGGGGTGTCCTACGAGCAGTACTTC.

The genes are TRBV7-2 and TRBJ1-2; 9 positions match TRBD1. The CDR3 sequence is 15 residues long. The V gene end was trimmed by 5 bases and the J gene end by 5 bases; junction bases not matched to a gene: 9. CDR1 and CDR2 from the germline V gene are SGHTA and FQGNSA. The CDR3 region is CASSPTGGAEYGYTF. The CDR3 DNA follows: TGTGCCAGCAGCCCTACAGGGGGCGCTGAGTATGGCTACACCTTC.

The chain is built from TRBV6-6 and TRBJ1-2, with 8 bases lining up with TRBD1. After removal of 5 bases from V and 2 bases from J, the junction contained 16 bases not matched to a gene. The germline V gene encodes CDR1 MNHNY and CDR2 SVGAGI (reference sequence). The CDR3 covers 18 residues. The CDR3 DNA reads TGTGCCAGCAGTCAACGTTACCGAGGACAGGGAAGGAACTATGGCTACACCTTC. Protein product: CASSQRYRGQGRNYGYTF.

The table lists this clone with a few counts. This rearrangement joins TRBV24-1 to TRBJ2-2, with D possibly TRBD1 on 5 matching bases. Germline V lookup: CDR1 KGHDR, CDR2 SFDVKD. The CDR3 has 12 residues. Trimming removed 4 bases from V and 8 bases from J, with 7 bases in between. The CDR3 region has the DNA TGTGCCACCAGTGAAGGGGCTGGGGAGCTGTTTTTT. It is translated as CATSEGAGELFF.

The chain links TRBV2 to TRBJ2-1; TRBD2 aligns across 8 bases. The V and J ends lost 6 bases and 7 bases, in that order; junction bases with no gene match: 2. The CDR3 is 12 amino acids. The germline CDR1 and CDR2 sequences are SNHLY and FYNNEI. The CDR3 is CASRGTRNEQFF. DNA of the CDR3: TGTGCCAGCAGGGGGACTAGAAATGAGCAGTTCTTC.